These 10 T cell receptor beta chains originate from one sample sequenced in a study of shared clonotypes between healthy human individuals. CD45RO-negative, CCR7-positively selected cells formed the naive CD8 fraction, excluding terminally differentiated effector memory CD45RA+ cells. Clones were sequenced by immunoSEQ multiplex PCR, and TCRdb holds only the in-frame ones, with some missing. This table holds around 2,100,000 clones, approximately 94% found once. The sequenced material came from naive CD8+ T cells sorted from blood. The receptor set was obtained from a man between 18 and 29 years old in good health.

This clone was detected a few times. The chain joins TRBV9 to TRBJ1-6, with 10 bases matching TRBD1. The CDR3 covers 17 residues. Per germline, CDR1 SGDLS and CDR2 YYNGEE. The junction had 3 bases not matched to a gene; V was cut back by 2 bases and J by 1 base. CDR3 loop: CASSVRDRGSYNSPLHF. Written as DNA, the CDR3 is TGTGCCAGCAGCGTCCGGGACAGGGGATCCTATAATTCACCCCTCCACTTT.

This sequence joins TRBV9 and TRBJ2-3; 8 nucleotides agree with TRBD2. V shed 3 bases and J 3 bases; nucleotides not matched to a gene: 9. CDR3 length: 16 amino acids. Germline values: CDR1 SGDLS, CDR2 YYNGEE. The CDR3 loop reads CASSGMGAGETDTQYF. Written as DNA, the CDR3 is TGTGCCAGCAGCGGCATGGGAGCGGGAGAGACAGATACGCAGTATTTT.

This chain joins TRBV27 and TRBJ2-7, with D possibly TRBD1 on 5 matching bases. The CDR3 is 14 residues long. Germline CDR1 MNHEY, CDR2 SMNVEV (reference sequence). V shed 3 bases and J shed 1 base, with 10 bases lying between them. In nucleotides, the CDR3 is TGTGCCAGCAGTTTTAACGGACATTCCTACGAGCAGTACTTC. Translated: CASSFNGHSYEQYF.

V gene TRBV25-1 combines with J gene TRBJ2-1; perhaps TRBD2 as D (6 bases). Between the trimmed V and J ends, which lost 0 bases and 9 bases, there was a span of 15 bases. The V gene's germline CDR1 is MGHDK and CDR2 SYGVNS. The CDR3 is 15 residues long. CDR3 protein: CASSEYGSGGGEQFF. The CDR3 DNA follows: TGTGCCAGCAGTGAATATGGATCCGGGGGAGGTGAGCAGTTCTTC.

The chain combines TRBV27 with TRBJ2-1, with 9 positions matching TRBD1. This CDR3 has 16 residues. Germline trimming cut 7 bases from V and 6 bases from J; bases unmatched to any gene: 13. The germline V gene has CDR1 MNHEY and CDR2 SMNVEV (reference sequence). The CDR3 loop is CASTSYRDRVGNEQFF. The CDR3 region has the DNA TGTGCCAGCACTTCCTACCGGGACAGGGTGGGCAATGAGCAGTTCTTC.

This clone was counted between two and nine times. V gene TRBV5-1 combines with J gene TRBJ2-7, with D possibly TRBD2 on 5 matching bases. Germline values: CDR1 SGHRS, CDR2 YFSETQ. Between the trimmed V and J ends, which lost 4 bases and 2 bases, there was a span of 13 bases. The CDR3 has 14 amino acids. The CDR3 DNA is TGCGCCAGCAGCCGACATGACGGGACCTACGAGCAGTACTTC. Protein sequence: CASSRHDGTYEQYF.

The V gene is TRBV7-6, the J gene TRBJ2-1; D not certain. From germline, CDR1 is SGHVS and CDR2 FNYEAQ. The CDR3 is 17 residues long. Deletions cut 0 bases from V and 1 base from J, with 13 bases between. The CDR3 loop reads CASSLAAGALSYNEQFF. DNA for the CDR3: TGTGCCAGCAGCTTAGCGGCAGGCGCTCTTTCCTACAATGAGCAGTTCTTC. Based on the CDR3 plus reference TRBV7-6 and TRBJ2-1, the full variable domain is GAGVSQSPRYKVTKRGQDVALRCDPISGHVSLYWYRQALGQGPEFLTYFNYEAQQDKSGLPNDRFSAERPEGSISTLTIQRTEQRDSAMYRCASSLAAGALSYNEQFFGPGTRLTVL.

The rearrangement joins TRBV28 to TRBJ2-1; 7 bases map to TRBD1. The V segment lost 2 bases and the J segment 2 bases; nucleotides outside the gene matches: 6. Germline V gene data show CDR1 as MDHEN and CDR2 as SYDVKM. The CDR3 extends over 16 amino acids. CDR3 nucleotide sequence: TGTGCCAGCAGTTTAAATTATGGGACAGCCTACAATGAGCAGTTCTTC. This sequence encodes CASSLNYGTAYNEQFF.

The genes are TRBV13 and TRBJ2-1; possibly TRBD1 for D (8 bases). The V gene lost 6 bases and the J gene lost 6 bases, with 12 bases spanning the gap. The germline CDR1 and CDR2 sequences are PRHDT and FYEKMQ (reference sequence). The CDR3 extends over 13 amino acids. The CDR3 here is CASRTGGANEQFF. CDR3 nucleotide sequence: TGTGCCAGCAGAACAGGGGGGGCCAATGAGCAGTTCTTC. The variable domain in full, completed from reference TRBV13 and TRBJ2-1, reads AAGVIQSPRHLIKEKRETATLKCYPIPRHDTVYWYQQGPGQDPQFLISFYEKMQSDKGSIPDRFSAQQFSDYHSELNMSSLELGDSALYFCASRTGGANEQFFGPGTRLTVL.

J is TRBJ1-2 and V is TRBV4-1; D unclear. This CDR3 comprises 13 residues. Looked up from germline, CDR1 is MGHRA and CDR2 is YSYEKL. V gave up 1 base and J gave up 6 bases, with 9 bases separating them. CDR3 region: CASSQGRTDGYTF. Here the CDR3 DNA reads TGCGCCAGCAGCCAAGGAAGGACGGATGGCTACACCTTC.